This T cell receptor (beta chain) is drawn from a study of T cells in tuberculosis. Time point: new active TB diagnosis, blood taken before or within 7 days of starting treatment. The V and J ends lost 3 bases and 2 bases, in that order; junction bases with no gene match: 9. Germline CDR1 reads MGHDK; CDR2 reads SYGVNS. The length of the CDR3 is 17 residues. Note on this clone: Its specificity is unknown.

Study-wide results and caveats: Active tuberculosis alpha repertoires lay closer to GMM-specific TCRs than controls'.

Profiled with immunoSEQ multiplex PCR; TCRdb holds only in-frame clones, not every one. The sample lists under 40,000 clones, approximately 94% occurring once. The sequence was obtained from an adult with tuberculosis. The V gene is TRBV25-1, the J gene TRBJ1-1; 10 bases fit TRBD1. The sequenced sample was PBMCs, obtained at tuberculosis diagnosis. The CDR3 here is CASSERGGQGPNTEAFF. CDR3 coding DNA: TGTGCCAGCAGTGAGCGGGGGGGACAGGGGCCAAACACTGAAGCTTTCTTT.